Following are 19 T cell receptor beta chains from one sample sequenced in a study of OX40 agonist ivuxolimab in advanced cancers. The method was immunoSEQ multiplex PCR; TCRdb's version includes in-frame clones alone and lacks a portion of them. This sample has over 85,000 clones; 85% to 95% occur once, and the top ten carry around 0.25%. Sequenced material: CD4+ or CD8+ T cells sorted from blood, taken in a trial of the OX40 agonist ivuxolimab. These receptor sequences come from an adult with an advanced solid tumor such as melanoma, head and neck, liver or kidney cancer.

The chain couples TRBV6-1 to TRBJ1-5, with 7 bases identical to TRBD1. Losses at the gene ends were 4 bases for V and 0 bases for J; bases not matched to a gene: 3. Germline V gene lookup returns CDR1 MNHNS and CDR2 SASEGT. This CDR3 is built from 15 residues. CDR3 DNA: TGTGCCAGCAGTGTGCAGGGGGATAGCAATCAGCCCCAGCATTTT. Translation: CASSVQGDSNQPQHF.

This clone was observed a single time. CDR3 amino acids: CASSPPAGQLYEAFF. CDR3 sequence (DNA): TGTGCCAGCTCACCACCGGCGGGACAGTTGTATGAAGCTTTCTTT. V usage is TRBV18 and J usage is TRBJ1-1; 7 nucleotides match TRBD1. The junction had 8 bases not matched to a gene; V was cut back by 0 bases and J by 7 bases. This CDR3 comprises 15 residues. CDR1 is KGHSH and CDR2 is LQKENI in the germline V gene.

This CDR3 is CASNFPIRQGRTDTQYF. The CDR3 DNA follows: TGTGCCAGCAACTTCCCGATCCGACAGGGCCGGACAGATACGCAGTATTTT. The chain employs TRBV7-2 and TRBJ2-3; TRBD1 matches 7 bases. The CDR3 length is 17 residues. Germline V gene data show CDR1 as SGHTA and CDR2 as FQGNSA. With V trimmed by 7 bases and J by 3 bases, 16 bases remained unmatched.

CDR3 DNA: TGTGCCAGCAGTCCACGCACACCTAGCGCCGGGGAGCTGTTTTTT. The encoded protein is CASSPRTPSAGELFF. The gene calls are TRBV28 and TRBJ2-2; weak D call: TRBD2 (6 bases). The CDR3 extends over 15 amino acids. V was trimmed by 5 bases and J by 6 bases, leaving 16 bases between them. Germline V lookup: CDR1 MDHEN, CDR2 SYDVKM. The complete variable domain, with remaining parts taken from reference TRBV28 and TRBJ2-2, reads DVKVTQSSRYLVKRTGEKVFLECVQDMDHENMFWYRQDPGLGLRLIYFSYDVKMKEKGDIPEGYSVSREKKERFSLILESASTNQTSMYLCASSPRTPSAGELFFGEGSRLTVL.

The V and J genes are TRBV5-4 and TRBJ1-2; D is unclear. This CDR3 is built from 13 residues. V lost 4 bases, J lost 0 bases, and 7 bases lay in between. The germline V gene encodes CDR1 SGHNT and CDR2 YYREEE (reference sequence). The CDR3 region is CASSRGANYGYTF. The CDR3 coding sequence is TGTGCCAGCAGCCGGGGTGCTAACTATGGCTACACCTTC.

This clone was observed once. The genes are TRBV4-1 and TRBJ1-2; a weak D match, TRBD1 (6 bases). Trimming removed 1 base at V and 10 bases at J, with 16 bases between. Germline-derived CDR1 and CDR2 are MGHRA and YSYEKL. CDR3 size: 14 residues. CDR3 loop: CASSQGGRDLPYTF. The CDR3, as DNA: TGCGCCAGCAGCCAAGGGGGGCGCGATCTCCCCTACACCTTC.

The chain has TRBV7-2 and TRBJ2-3, with D perhaps matching TRBD1 (5 bases). CDR1 and CDR2 (germline): SGHTA, FQGNSA. The CDR3 has 14 residues. Trimming took 1 base from V and 6 from J, leaving 11 bases between them. For the CDR3, the DNA is TGTGCCAGCAGCTTAGGAGTAGGGGCGGATACGCAGTATTTT. It is translated as CASSLGVGADTQYF. The full variable domain, with the rest looked up from reference TRBV7-2 and TRBJ2-3, is GAGVSQSPSNKVTEKGKDVELRCDPISGHTALYWYRQSLGQGLEFLIYFQGNSAPDKSGLPSDRFSAERTGGSVSTLTIQRTQQEDSAVYLCASSLGVGADTQYFGPGTRLTVL.

V and J are TRBV5-1 and TRBJ2-1; 8 bases are a match to TRBD2. The CDR3 length is 17 residues. Per germline, CDR1 SGHRS and CDR2 YFSETQ. J was trimmed by 2 bases and V by 5 bases; bases with no gene match: 12. The CDR3 loop reads CASRGGRSNRAYNEQFF. The CDR3 DNA reads as TGCGCCAGCAGAGGCGGGAGGTCCAATAGGGCCTACAATGAGCAGTTCTTC. The full variable domain, in which reference TRBV5-1 and TRBJ2-1 provide the parts outside the CDR3, is KAGVTQTPRYLIKTRGQQVTLSCSPISGHRSVSWYQQTPGQGLQFLFEYFSETQRNKGNFPGRFSGRQFSNSRSEMNVSTLELGDSALYLCASRGGRSNRAYNEQFFGPGTRLTVL.

The V and J genes are TRBV11-3 and TRBJ2-1, with 7 bases that match TRBD2. This CDR3 comprises 15 residues. Germline assignment: CDR1 SGHNT and CDR2 YENEEA. The ends lost 4 bases at V and 9 bases at J; junction bases unmatched: 12. CDR3 bases: TGTGCCAGCAGCTCCGAGTCGGGAGGAGAGTTTGAGCAGTTCTTC. It yields the protein CASSSESGGEFEQFF.

The chain is built from TRBV19 and TRBJ2-6; no definite D call. Per the germline V gene, CDR1 is LNHDA and CDR2 is SQIVND (reference sequence). Trimming cost V 5 bases and J 0 bases, with 11 bases left between them. The CDR3 has 16 amino acids. In nucleotides, the CDR3 is TGTGCCAGTAGTGACCGAAGCCTCTCTGGGGCCAACGTCCTGACTTTC. This codes for CASSDRSLSGANVLTF.

This rearrangement joins TRBV28 to TRBJ1-5; perhaps TRBD1 as D (5 bases). The CDR3 loop spans 14 amino acids. Trimming took off 11 bases at V and 8 bases at J, with 22 bases between the two ends. Per germline, CDR1 MDHEN and CDR2 SYDVKM. The CDR3 sequence: CASPGDLGRKPQHF. The CDR3 nucleotides read TGTGCCTCACCGGGGGACTTAGGTAGGAAGCCCCAGCATTTT.

This clone was counted once. V is TRBV6-6 and J is TRBJ1-1, with unresolved D. The CDR3 has 15 residues. The V end was cut by 2 bases, the J end by 4 bases, with 14 bases between. Germline CDR1 MNHNY, CDR2 SVGAGI (reference sequence). CDR3 protein: CASSYGELLITEAFF. The DNA for the CDR3 is TGTGCCAGCAGTTACGGGGAATTACTAATCACTGAAGCTTTCTTT.

V gene TRBV7-9 combines with J gene TRBJ2-1, with TRBD2 identical over 12 bases. The V gene's germline CDR1 is SEHNR and CDR2 FQNEAQ (reference sequence). The CDR3 sequence is 15 residues long. The V gene end was trimmed by 5 bases and the J gene end by 6 bases; junction bases not matched to a gene: 5. In DNA form, the CDR3 reads TGTGCCAGCAGCGCACGACTAGCGGGAGCCAATGAGCAGTTCTTC. Translation: CASSARLAGANEQFF.

CDR3 loop: CASSPWAGGELFF. In nucleotides, the CDR3 is TGTGCCAGCAGCCCCTGGGCCGGCGGGGAGCTGTTTTTT. V and J are TRBV11-2 and TRBJ2-2; D not resolved. V was trimmed by 5 bases and J by 7 bases, leaving 11 bases between them. From germline, CDR1 is SGHAT and CDR2 FQNNGV. This CDR3 has 13 residues.

V is TRBV28 and J is TRBJ2-7; maybe TRBD1 (6 bases). CDR1 is MDHEN, CDR2 SYDVKM, per germline. The CDR3 has 15 amino acids. V was pared by 4 bases and J by 2 bases, with 15 bases between. The CDR3 sequence: CASSSVGQLTYEQYV. Here the CDR3 DNA reads TGTGCCAGCAGTTCGGTCGGACAGCTGACCTACGAGCAGTACGTC.

The chain uses TRBV30 and TRBJ2-7; maybe TRBD2 (5 bases). Germline loops: CDR1 GTSNPN, CDR2 SVGIG (reference sequence). The V gene lost 0 bases and the J gene lost 1 base, with 22 bases spanning the gap. The CDR3 extends over 18 amino acids. Written as DNA, the CDR3 is TGTGCCTGGAGTGTATTGGACCCGAGGGTGGAGTTGTCCTACGAGCAGTACTTC. It translates to CAWSVLDPRVELSYEQYF.

The V call is TRBV14, the J call TRBJ2-2; no reliable D call. V lost 4 bases and J lost 7, with 16 bases in between. Germline V lookup: CDR1 SGHDN, CDR2 FVKESK. This CDR3 spans 15 amino acids. Written as DNA, the CDR3 is TGTGCCAGCAGCCCCCTAGTAGGATCGGGCGGGGAGCTGTTTTTT. It translates to CASSPLVGSGGELFF.

The chain couples TRBV9 to TRBJ2-1; 7 bases are shared with TRBD2. Germline CDR1 and CDR2: SGDLS and YYNGEE. This CDR3 region has 16 residues. With V trimmed by 0 bases and J by 4 bases, 7 bases remained unmatched. The CDR3 sequence: CASSVGGGSIYNEQFF. The CDR3 region has the DNA TGTGCCAGCAGCGTAGGGGGAGGGTCTATTTACAATGAGCAGTTCTTC.

V is TRBV4-2 and J is TRBJ2-5, with D uncertain. Germline CDR1 reads LGHNA; CDR2 reads YNFKEQ. The CDR3 contains 13 residues. Trimming cost V 0 bases and J 10 bases, with 12 bases left between them. CDR3 protein: CASSQDRTANQYF. CDR3 in DNA: TGTGCCAGCAGCCAAGATCGGACCGCCAACCAGTACTTC.